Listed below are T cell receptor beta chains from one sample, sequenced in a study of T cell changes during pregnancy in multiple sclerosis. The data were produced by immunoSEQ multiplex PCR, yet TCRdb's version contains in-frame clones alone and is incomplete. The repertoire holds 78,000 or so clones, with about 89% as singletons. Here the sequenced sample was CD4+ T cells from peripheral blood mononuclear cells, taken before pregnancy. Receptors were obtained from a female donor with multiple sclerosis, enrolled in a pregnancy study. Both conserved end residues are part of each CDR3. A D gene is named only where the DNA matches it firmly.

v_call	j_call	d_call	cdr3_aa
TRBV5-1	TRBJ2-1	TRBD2	CASSLESASGRPRNEQFF
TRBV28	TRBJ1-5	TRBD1	CASSSPTGGNQPQHF
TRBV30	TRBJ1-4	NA	CAWSVRGFSDEKLFF
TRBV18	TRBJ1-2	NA	CASSLGASNYGYTF
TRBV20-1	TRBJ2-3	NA	CSPTSGDTQYF
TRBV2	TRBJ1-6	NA	CASSRLIQENSPLHF
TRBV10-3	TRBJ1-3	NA	CATLKSSGNTIYF
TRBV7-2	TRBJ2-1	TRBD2	CASRRTSGGVNNEQFF
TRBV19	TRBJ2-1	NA	CASTQFGSLYNEQFF
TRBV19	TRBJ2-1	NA	CASSIMGSGSTYNEQFF
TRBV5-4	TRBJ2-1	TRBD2	CASSFRSLGGLNEQFF
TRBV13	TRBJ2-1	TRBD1	CASSSRQGYNEQFF
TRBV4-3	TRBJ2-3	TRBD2	CASSQSSGGRTDTQYF
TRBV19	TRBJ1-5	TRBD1	CASSLRDSSAQPQHF
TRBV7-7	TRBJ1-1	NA	CASSLREGTEAFF
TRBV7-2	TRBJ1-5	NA	CASSLSGNQPQHF
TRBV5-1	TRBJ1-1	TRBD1	CASSLVTGPLFTEAFF